The clone carrying this T cell receptor (beta chain) appeared a few times. The antigen remains unidentified. Trimming removed 10 bases from V and 5 bases from J; junction bases left unmatched: 2. Germline-derived CDR1 and CDR2 are MDHEN and SYDVKM. The length of the CDR3 is 12 residues. TCRdb re-called the 5' RACE reads with MiXCR, one entry per CDR3 protein. The data show 450,000 to 650,000 distinct CDR3 sequences, 13% to 15% seen once. This specimen belongs to a study of identical twins. Study outcomes and limitations: Beta out-of-frame twin sharing showed a weaker excess.

The same data also went into a second study, on yellow fever vaccine responses in identical twins. Per that paper: Twins reportedly mounted vaccine T cell responses that seemed partly convergent, partly personalized.

Sequenced material: CD4+ T cells sorted from blood. The clonotype originates from a woman aged 18-29 years in good health. This sequence joins TRBV28 and TRBJ2-3; 11 bases fit TRBD2. The CDR3 DNA sequence: TGTGCCATCACTAGCGGGAGAGATACGCAGTATTTT. It translates to CAITSGRDTQYF.